This is a list of T cell receptor beta chains from one sample in a study of cytomegalovirus exposure and HLA in healthy donors. Assay: immunoSEQ multiplex PCR; the TCRdb copy retains only in-frame clones and omits some. The table has over 100,000 clones, approximately 87% seen once. The sequenced sample was PBMCs. The receptors derive from a woman younger than 30 in good health and CMV-seropositive. Each CDR3 is given with its conserved first and last residue. A D gene is named only where the DNA matches it firmly. The size field is filled for only some rows; it gives once, few, many or a size class.

d_call: TRBD1; clone_size: NA; j_call: TRBJ2-3; v_call: TRBV5-1; cdr3_nt: TGCGCCAGCAGCCTCAGGGGGACCGCAGATACGCAGTATTTT; cdr3_aa: CASSLRGTADTQYF
d_call: TRBD2; clone_size: NA; j_call: TRBJ2-1; v_call: TRBV9; cdr3_nt: TGTGCCAGCAGCGCCTCCGGGACTAGCAACGATGAGCAGTTCTTC; cdr3_aa: CASSASGTSNDEQFF
d_call: NA; clone_size: NA; j_call: TRBJ1-2; v_call: TRBV7-2; cdr3_nt: TGTGCCAGCAGCTTAGTGACATCTCGGTATGGCTACACCTTC; cdr3_aa: CASSLVTSRYGYTF
d_call: NA; clone_size: NA; j_call: TRBJ1-1; v_call: TRBV2; cdr3_nt: TGTGCCAGCAGTGAATTCGGCGGGGGGGCGGGCACTGAAGCTTTCTTT; cdr3_aa: CASSEFGGGAGTEAFF
d_call: NA; clone_size: NA; j_call: TRBJ1-5; v_call: TRBV6-1; cdr3_nt: TGTGCCAGCAGTGAACCTCGTGTGGGGGCCGCCTATAATCAGCCCCAGCATTTT; cdr3_aa: CASSEPRVGAAYNQPQHF
d_call: NA; clone_size: NA; j_call: TRBJ2-7; v_call: TRBV7-9; cdr3_nt: TGTGCCAGCAGCTTAGGGGCAACCCTGCATGAGCAGTACTTC; cdr3_aa: CASSLGATLHEQYF
d_call: NA; clone_size: NA; j_call: TRBJ1-1; v_call: TRBV27; cdr3_nt: TGTGCCAGCAGTCCCGGAACAGGGATGGACACTGAAGCTTTCTTT; cdr3_aa: CASSPGTGMDTEAFF
d_call: NA; clone_size: NA; j_call: TRBJ1-1; v_call: TRBV9; cdr3_nt: TGTGCCAGCAGCGAGCAAGAGGGCGGAAACACTGAAGCTTTCTTT; cdr3_aa: CASSEQEGGNTEAFF
d_call: NA; clone_size: NA; j_call: TRBJ2-5; v_call: TRBV29-1; cdr3_nt: TGCAGCGTTGAAGCGGTGTTCGTGGGGCCCGGAGTTGAGACCCAGTACTTC; cdr3_aa: CSVEAVFVGPGVETQYF
d_call: NA; clone_size: NA; j_call: TRBJ1-2; v_call: TRBV6-6; cdr3_nt: TGTGCCAGCACCCCGCTAGGTTCGGGACACCCAGGCTACACCTTC; cdr3_aa: CASTPLGSGHPGYTF
d_call: TRBD1; clone_size: NA; j_call: TRBJ1-3; v_call: TRBV4-2; cdr3_nt: TGTGCCAGCAGCCACCAAGGGACAGGCGGAAACACCATATATTTT; cdr3_aa: CASSHQGTGGNTIYF
d_call: TRBD1; clone_size: NA; j_call: TRBJ1-3; v_call: TRBV5-1; cdr3_nt: TGCGCCAGCAGCTTGGCCGGAAGACAGGGGGCTGGAAACACCATATATTTT; cdr3_aa: CASSLAGRQGAGNTIYF
d_call: TRBD2; clone_size: NA; j_call: TRBJ2-3; v_call: TRBV4-2; cdr3_nt: TGTGCCAGCAGCCAACTGACTAGCGAACTCGGGGATACGCAGTATTTT; cdr3_aa: CASSQLTSELGDTQYF
d_call: NA; clone_size: few; j_call: TRBJ2-3; v_call: TRBV6-1; cdr3_nt: TGTGCCAGCACCGCGGACGGGGTTAGCACAGATACGCAGTATTTT; cdr3_aa: CASTADGVSTDTQYF
d_call: NA; clone_size: NA; j_call: TRBJ2-7; v_call: TRBV10-3; cdr3_nt: TGTGCCATCAGTGAGCCGGGGTCCAGGTCCTACGAGCAGTACTTC; cdr3_aa: CAISEPGSRSYEQYF
d_call: NA; clone_size: NA; j_call: TRBJ1-1; v_call: TRBV25-1; cdr3_nt: TGTGCCAGCAGCGAGCGGGGGTCGGGGAACACTGAAGCTTTCTTT; cdr3_aa: CASSERGSGNTEAFF
d_call: NA; clone_size: NA; j_call: TRBJ1-5; v_call: TRBV9; cdr3_nt: TGTGCCAGCAGTAAAGGGGGTAGCAATCAGCCCCAGCATTTT; cdr3_aa: CASSKGGSNQPQHF
d_call: NA; clone_size: few; j_call: TRBJ1-2; v_call: TRBV27; cdr3_nt: TGTGCCAGCAGCGTCGCAGGGAACTATGGCTACACCTTC; cdr3_aa: CASSVAGNYGYTF
d_call: TRBD1; clone_size: NA; j_call: TRBJ1-3; v_call: TRBV9; cdr3_nt: TGTGCCAGCAGCCGACAGGGTTTAGAAGGAAACACCATATATTTT; cdr3_aa: CASSRQGLEGNTIYF
d_call: NA; clone_size: NA; j_call: TRBJ2-7; v_call: TRBV27; cdr3_nt: TGTGCCAGCAGTAAGACTGAAGCCTACGAGCAGTACTTC; cdr3_aa: CASSKTEAYEQYF
d_call: TRBD2; clone_size: NA; j_call: TRBJ2-1; v_call: TRBV4-3; cdr3_nt: TGCGCCAGCAGCCAAGGGGCGGGAGGGCAGCAGTTCTTC; cdr3_aa: CASSQGAGGQQFF
d_call: TRBD1; clone_size: NA; j_call: TRBJ1-2; v_call: TRBV7-3; cdr3_nt: TGTGCCAGCAGCTTAATGGGGACAGGCGATGGCTACACCTTC; cdr3_aa: CASSLMGTGDGYTF
d_call: NA; clone_size: NA; j_call: TRBJ2-5; v_call: TRBV5-1; cdr3_nt: TGCGCCAGCAGCGTGCCGGTCCAAGAGACCCAGTACTTC; cdr3_aa: CASSVPVQETQYF
d_call: TRBD1; clone_size: NA; j_call: TRBJ1-2; v_call: TRBV14; cdr3_nt: TGTGCCAGCAGCCGGGACAGTTATGGCTACACCTTC; cdr3_aa: CASSRDSYGYTF
d_call: TRBD2; clone_size: NA; j_call: TRBJ2-1; v_call: TRBV15; cdr3_nt: TGTGCCACCAGTGAAGCGGGGAGCTCCTACAATGAGCAGTTCTTC; cdr3_aa: CATSEAGSSYNEQFF
d_call: TRBD1; clone_size: NA; j_call: TRBJ2-5; v_call: TRBV4-2; cdr3_nt: TGTGCCAGCAGCCCCGGACAGGGAAACCAGTACTTC; cdr3_aa: CASSPGQGNQYF
d_call: NA; clone_size: NA; j_call: TRBJ2-1; v_call: TRBV4-1; cdr3_nt: TGCGCCAGCAGCCAAGAGAACAGGGACTACAATGAGCAGTTCTTC; cdr3_aa: CASSQENRDYNEQFF
d_call: NA; clone_size: NA; j_call: TRBJ2-3; v_call: TRBV5-4; cdr3_nt: TGTGCCAGCAGCCCTGGTGGACATACAGATACGCAGTATTTT; cdr3_aa: CASSPGGHTDTQYF
d_call: NA; clone_size: NA; j_call: TRBJ1-1; v_call: TRBV6-6; cdr3_nt: TGTGCCAGCAGTCCACCGACTGAAGCGAACACTGAAGCTTTCTTT; cdr3_aa: CASSPPTEANTEAFF
d_call: NA; clone_size: NA; j_call: TRBJ2-7; v_call: TRBV2; cdr3_nt: TGTGCCAGCAGTGTACAGGGTAGGAGCGAGCAGTACTTC; cdr3_aa: CASSVQGRSEQYF
d_call: TRBD1; clone_size: NA; j_call: TRBJ2-7; v_call: TRBV25-1; cdr3_nt: TGTGCCAGCAGTCTACTGGGGACAGGGGGCGACGAGCAGTACTTC; cdr3_aa: CASSLLGTGGDEQYF
d_call: NA; clone_size: NA; j_call: TRBJ1-5; v_call: TRBV19; cdr3_nt: TGTGCCAGTAGTCCGACAGGTTATAGCAATCAGCCCCAGCATTTT; cdr3_aa: CASSPTGYSNQPQHF
d_call: NA; clone_size: NA; j_call: TRBJ2-7; v_call: TRBV11-3; cdr3_nt: TGTGCCAGCAGCCTCGGGACTGGTTATACCTACGAGCAGTACTTC; cdr3_aa: CASSLGTGYTYEQYF
d_call: NA; clone_size: NA; j_call: TRBJ2-1; v_call: TRBV29-1; cdr3_nt: TGCAGCGTTCGACCTGCGGTCTCTGAGCAGTTCTTC; cdr3_aa: CSVRPAVSEQFF
d_call: NA; clone_size: NA; j_call: TRBJ2-3; v_call: TRBV5-1; cdr3_nt: TGCGCCAGCAGCGCATTAAGCGTCACAGATACGCAGTATTTT; cdr3_aa: CASSALSVTDTQYF
d_call: NA; clone_size: NA; j_call: TRBJ1-5; v_call: TRBV10-3; cdr3_nt: TGTGCCATCAGTGAGTCGCGGGATCAGCCCCAGCATTTT; cdr3_aa: CAISESRDQPQHF
d_call: NA; clone_size: few; j_call: TRBJ1-2; v_call: TRBV6-7; cdr3_nt: TGTGCCAGCTTTCCGAGCGGGGTAAACTATGGCTACACCTTC; cdr3_aa: CASFPSGVNYGYTF
d_call: NA; clone_size: NA; j_call: TRBJ1-3; v_call: TRBV15; cdr3_nt: TGTGCCACCAGCAACCGGGACACTGGAAACACCATATATTTT; cdr3_aa: CATSNRDTGNTIYF
d_call: NA; clone_size: NA; j_call: TRBJ2-6; v_call: TRBV19; cdr3_nt: TGTGCCACAACACCCCAGGGGTTTGGGGCCAACGTCCTGACTTTC; cdr3_aa: CATTPQGFGANVLTF
d_call: NA; clone_size: NA; j_call: TRBJ2-3; v_call: TRBV6-6; cdr3_nt: TGTGCCAGCAGTCCCCCCAGTTCCCCTAGCACAGATACGCAGTATTTT; cdr3_aa: CASSPPSSPSTDTQYF
d_call: TRBD1; clone_size: NA; j_call: TRBJ1-2; v_call: TRBV7-9; cdr3_nt: TGTGCCAGCAGCTCTCTACCCCCGGACAGGGGGAGGCTACTCTATGGCTACACCTTC; cdr3_aa: CASSSLPPDRGRLLYGYTF
d_call: NA; clone_size: NA; j_call: TRBJ2-7; v_call: TRBV2; cdr3_nt: TGTGCCAGCAGTAAAGACAGGGAGGGGGACGAGCAGTACTTC; cdr3_aa: CASSKDREGDEQYF
d_call: NA; clone_size: NA; j_call: TRBJ2-5; v_call: TRBV5-4; cdr3_nt: TGTGCCAGCACCTTGCGAGGGCAAGAGACCCAGTACTTC; cdr3_aa: CASTLRGQETQYF
d_call: TRBD1; clone_size: NA; j_call: TRBJ1-5; v_call: TRBV19; cdr3_nt: TGTGCCAGTACCCATCCAGGGGGACTCGAGCCCCAGCATTTT; cdr3_aa: CASTHPGGLEPQHF
d_call: TRBD2; clone_size: NA; j_call: TRBJ2-5; v_call: TRBV7-7; cdr3_nt: TGTGCTAGCAGCCTAGCGGGGGGAGGAGAGACCCAGTACTTC; cdr3_aa: CASSLAGGGETQYF
d_call: NA; clone_size: NA; j_call: TRBJ1-1; v_call: TRBV29-1; cdr3_nt: TGCAGCGTTCCAGCAAGGGGAGGGGGCACTGAAGCTTTCTTT; cdr3_aa: CSVPARGGGTEAFF
d_call: NA; clone_size: once; j_call: TRBJ1-1; v_call: TRBV5-4; cdr3_nt: TGTGCCAGCAGCCCGGGGGGAGAGGGGATGAACACTGAAGCTTTCTTT; cdr3_aa: CASSPGGEGMNTEAFF
d_call: NA; clone_size: NA; j_call: TRBJ1-6; v_call: TRBV5-1; cdr3_nt: TGCGCCAGCAGCTTGGGGAGGGGTGGTAATTCACCCCTCCACTTT; cdr3_aa: CASSLGRGGNSPLHF
d_call: NA; clone_size: NA; j_call: TRBJ1-1; v_call: TRBV5-5; cdr3_nt: TGTGCCAGCAGCTTGCAGGGGTCATGGGACACTGAAGCTTTCTTT; cdr3_aa: CASSLQGSWDTEAFF
d_call: TRBD1; clone_size: NA; j_call: TRBJ1-4; v_call: TRBV28; cdr3_nt: TGTGCCAGCAGTTCCCTCACCGGGACAGGAAGGGAAAAACTGTTTTTT; cdr3_aa: CASSSLTGTGREKLFF
d_call: TRBD1; clone_size: NA; j_call: TRBJ1-1; v_call: TRBV11-3; cdr3_nt: TGTGCCAGCAGCCCGGGACAGGGCGTACCTGAAGCTTTCTTT; cdr3_aa: CASSPGQGVPEAFF
d_call: NA; clone_size: few; j_call: TRBJ1-1; v_call: TRBV6-5; cdr3_nt: TGTGCCAGCAGTGAATGGGGGGGGACTGAAGCTTTCTTT; cdr3_aa: CASSEWGGTEAFF
d_call: NA; clone_size: NA; j_call: TRBJ1-4; v_call: TRBV6-9; cdr3_nt: TGTGCCAGCAGCCACATCCGCGGCCCTCGGGGGGAAAAACTGTTTTTT; cdr3_aa: CASSHIRGPRGEKLFF
d_call: NA; clone_size: NA; j_call: TRBJ2-1; v_call: TRBV9; cdr3_nt: TGTGCCAGCAGCGCGATCCCAGAGGTTGAGCAGTTCTTC; cdr3_aa: CASSAIPEVEQFF
d_call: NA; clone_size: NA; j_call: TRBJ1-1; v_call: TRBV5-6; cdr3_nt: TGTGCCAGCAGCTTGCGAGAAAACACTGAAGCTTTCTTT; cdr3_aa: CASSLRENTEAFF
d_call: NA; clone_size: NA; j_call: TRBJ1-1; v_call: TRBV7-9; cdr3_nt: TGTGCCAGCAGCTTAGGGTCGGGATCTGAAGCTTTCTTT; cdr3_aa: CASSLGSGSEAFF
d_call: TRBD2; clone_size: once; j_call: TRBJ2-1; v_call: TRBV6-1; cdr3_nt: TGTGCCAGCAGTGAAAGAGTGGTGCCAGCGGGGGGGCTTTTTAGTGAGCAGTTCTTC; cdr3_aa: CASSERVVPAGGLFSEQFF
d_call: NA; clone_size: NA; j_call: TRBJ2-1; v_call: TRBV11-3; cdr3_nt: TGTGCCAGCAGCGGCAGGGGCCCCTACAATGAGCAGTTCTTC; cdr3_aa: CASSGRGPYNEQFF
d_call: NA; clone_size: NA; j_call: TRBJ1-3; v_call: TRBV2; cdr3_nt: TGTGCCAGCAGTGAATTGCGGGGGGGTGGAAACACCATATATTTT; cdr3_aa: CASSELRGGGNTIYF